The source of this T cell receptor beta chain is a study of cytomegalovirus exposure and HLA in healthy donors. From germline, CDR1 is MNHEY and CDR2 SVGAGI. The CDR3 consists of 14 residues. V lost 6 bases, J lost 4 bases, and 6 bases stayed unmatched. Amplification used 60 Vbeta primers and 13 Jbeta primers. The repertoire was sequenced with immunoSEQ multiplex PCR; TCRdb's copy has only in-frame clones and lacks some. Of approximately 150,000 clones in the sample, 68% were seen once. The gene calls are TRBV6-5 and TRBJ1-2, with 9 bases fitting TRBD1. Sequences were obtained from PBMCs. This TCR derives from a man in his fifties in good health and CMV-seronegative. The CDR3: CASRDRGSTYGYTF. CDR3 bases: TGTGCCAGCAGGGACAGGGGCTCGACCTATGGCTACACCTTC.